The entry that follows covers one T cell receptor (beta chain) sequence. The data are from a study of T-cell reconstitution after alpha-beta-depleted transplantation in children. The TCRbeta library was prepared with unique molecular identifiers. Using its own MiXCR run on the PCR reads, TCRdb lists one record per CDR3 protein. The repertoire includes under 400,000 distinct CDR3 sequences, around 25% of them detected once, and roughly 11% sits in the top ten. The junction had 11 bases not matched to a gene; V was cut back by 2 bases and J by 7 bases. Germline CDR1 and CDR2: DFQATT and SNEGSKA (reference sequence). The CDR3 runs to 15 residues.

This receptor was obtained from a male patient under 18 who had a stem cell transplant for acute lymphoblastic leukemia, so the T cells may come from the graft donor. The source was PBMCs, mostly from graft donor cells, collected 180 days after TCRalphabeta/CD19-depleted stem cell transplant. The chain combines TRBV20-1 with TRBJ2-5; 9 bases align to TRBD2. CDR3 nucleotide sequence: TGCAGTGCTAGATCCCCGAGCGGGAGGACTCGGACCCAGTACTTC. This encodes CSARSPSGRTRTQYF.